This is a list of T cell receptor beta chains from one sample in a study of glioma-infiltrating T cells after dendritic cell vaccination. Repertoires were generated with immunoSEQ multiplex PCR, while TCRdb's copy carries only in-frame clones and drops some. The sample has under 100,000 clones; over 65% are singletons. The sequences come from blood, collected before dendritic cell vaccination. The receptors stem from a human donor with glioblastoma. CDR3s include the opening cysteine and the closing phenylalanine or tryptophan. The order of the fields is D gene, J gene, CDR3 length, V gene, clone size, CDR3 protein, CDR3 DNA. D genes are given only for firm matches. Where a row states a size, it is once, few, many or the class of an expanded clone; other rows omit it.

d_call: -
j_call: TRBJ1-2
cdr3_length: 15
v_call: TRBV6-1
clone_size: once
cdr3_aa: CASRNLGGTNYGYTF
cdr3_nt: TGTGCCAGCAGGAACCTCGGGGGAACCAACTATGGCTACACCTTC

d_call: -
j_call: TRBJ2-2
cdr3_length: 13
v_call: TRBV6-5
clone_size: -
cdr3_aa: CASSPGTLRELFF
cdr3_nt: TGTGCCAGCAGCCCCGGGACACTTAGGGAGCTGTTTTTT

d_call: TRBD1
j_call: TRBJ1-2
cdr3_length: 14
v_call: TRBV9
clone_size: -
cdr3_aa: CASSVDDRGFGYTF
cdr3_nt: TGTGCCAGCAGCGTAGACGACAGGGGATTTGGCTACACCTTC

d_call: TRBD1
j_call: TRBJ1-1
cdr3_length: 15
v_call: TRBV5-1
clone_size: -
cdr3_aa: CASTPPGQGNTEAFF
cdr3_nt: TGCGCCAGCACCCCACCGGGACAGGGGAACACTGAAGCTTTCTTT

d_call: TRBD2
j_call: TRBJ2-7
cdr3_length: 16
v_call: TRBV7-2
clone_size: -
cdr3_aa: CASSSGLAGGGYEQYF
cdr3_nt: TGTGCCAGCAGCTCCGGACTAGCGGGAGGAGGGTACGAGCAGTACTTC

d_call: -
j_call: TRBJ1-1
cdr3_length: 14
v_call: TRBV4-1
clone_size: -
cdr3_aa: CASRGTLKGTEAFF
cdr3_nt: TGCGCCAGCAGAGGGACACTCAAGGGCACTGAAGCTTTCTTT

d_call: -
j_call: TRBJ2-7
cdr3_length: 15
v_call: TRBV11-2
clone_size: -
cdr3_aa: CASSLGPEPNYEQYF
cdr3_nt: TGTGCCAGCAGCTTAGGTCCAGAACCGAACTACGAGCAGTACTTC

d_call: -
j_call: TRBJ2-7
cdr3_length: 14
v_call: TRBV5-1
clone_size: -
cdr3_aa: CASSPPGQDEGPYF
cdr3_nt: TGCGCCAGCAGCCCACCGGGACAAGACGAAGGCCCGTACTTC

d_call: TRBD2
j_call: TRBJ2-5
cdr3_length: 17
v_call: TRBV2
clone_size: -
cdr3_aa: CASSEGLAGGTQETQYF
cdr3_nt: TGTGCCAGCAGTGAGGGTCTAGCGGGGGGCACCCAAGAGACCCAGTACTTC

d_call: TRBD2
j_call: TRBJ2-1
cdr3_length: 15
v_call: TRBV5-1
clone_size: -
cdr3_aa: CASWGPGLARNEQFF
cdr3_nt: TGCGCCAGCTGGGGGCCGGGACTAGCACGCAATGAGCAGTTCTTC

d_call: -
j_call: TRBJ2-5
cdr3_length: 15
v_call: TRBV7-7
clone_size: -
cdr3_aa: CASSLAHSGEETQYF
cdr3_nt: TGTGCCAGCAGCTTAGCCCACTCAGGGGAAGAGACCCAGTACTTC

d_call: -
j_call: TRBJ2-5
cdr3_length: 15
v_call: TRBV5-6
clone_size: -
cdr3_aa: CASSLYSGHQETQYF
cdr3_nt: TGTGCCAGCAGCTTGTACAGCGGACACCAAGAGACCCAGTACTTC

d_call: TRBD1
j_call: TRBJ2-7
cdr3_length: 15
v_call: TRBV11-3
clone_size: -
cdr3_aa: CASSPQGQGSDEQYF
cdr3_nt: TGTGCCAGCAGCCCCCAAGGACAGGGTTCAGACGAGCAGTACTTC

d_call: TRBD1
j_call: TRBJ2-7
cdr3_length: 13
v_call: TRBV27
clone_size: -
cdr3_aa: CASSFRTGAEQYF
cdr3_nt: TGTGCCAGCAGTTTCCGGACAGGGGCCGAGCAGTACTTC

d_call: TRBD2
j_call: TRBJ2-3
cdr3_length: 15
v_call: TRBV5-4
clone_size: -
cdr3_aa: CASSYRGGGADTQYF
cdr3_nt: TGTGCCAGCAGCTACCGGGGGGGCGGGGCAGATACGCAGTATTTT

d_call: TRBD1
j_call: TRBJ2-3
cdr3_length: 14
v_call: TRBV5-4
clone_size: -
cdr3_aa: CASSLSGTGGTQYF
cdr3_nt: TGTGCCAGCAGCTTGTCTGGGACAGGGGGTACGCAGTATTTT

d_call: TRBD2
j_call: TRBJ2-5
cdr3_length: 15
v_call: TRBV28
clone_size: few
cdr3_aa: CASSLPSGGAETQYF
cdr3_nt: TGTGCCAGCAGTTTACCTAGCGGGGGGGCCGAGACCCAGTACTTC

d_call: -
j_call: TRBJ1-1
cdr3_length: 11
v_call: TRBV10-1
clone_size: few
cdr3_aa: CASSEAGIAFF
cdr3_nt: TGCGCCAGCAGCGAAGCGGGAATCGCTTTCTTT

d_call: -
j_call: TRBJ2-2
cdr3_length: 18
v_call: TRBV6-7
clone_size: -
cdr3_aa: CATPEALTEALDTGELFF
cdr3_nt: TGTGCCACCCCTGAGGCGCTTACGGAAGCCTTGGACACCGGGGAGCTGTTTTTT

d_call: -
j_call: TRBJ1-6
cdr3_length: 16
v_call: TRBV5-1
clone_size: -
cdr3_aa: CASSLLGSSYNSPLHF
cdr3_nt: TGCGCCAGCAGCTTGTTAGGGAGCTCCTATAATTCACCCCTCCACTTT

d_call: -
j_call: TRBJ1-2
cdr3_length: 14
v_call: TRBV5-1
clone_size: -
cdr3_aa: CASSLATAADGYTF
cdr3_nt: TGCGCCAGCAGCTTGGCCACGGCGGCCGATGGCTACACCTTC

d_call: -
j_call: TRBJ2-2
cdr3_length: 15
v_call: TRBV5-4
clone_size: -
cdr3_aa: CASSLVSTNTGELFF
cdr3_nt: TGTGCCAGCAGCTTGGTATCGACTAACACCGGGGAGCTGTTTTTT

d_call: -
j_call: TRBJ1-3
cdr3_length: 15
v_call: TRBV6-5
clone_size: -
cdr3_aa: CASSYGPSSGNTIYF
cdr3_nt: TGTGCCAGCAGTTATGGTCCGAGCTCTGGAAACACCATATATTTT

d_call: TRBD1
j_call: TRBJ2-7
cdr3_length: 15
v_call: TRBV5-1
clone_size: -
cdr3_aa: CASSNRDRDSYEQYF
cdr3_nt: TGCGCCAGCAGCAACCGGGACAGAGATTCCTACGAGCAGTACTTC

d_call: TRBD1
j_call: TRBJ1-2
cdr3_length: 14
v_call: TRBV27
clone_size: -
cdr3_aa: CASRGTGGYYGYTF
cdr3_nt: TGTGCCAGCAGGGGGACAGGGGGGTATTATGGCTACACCTTC

d_call: TRBD1
j_call: TRBJ2-7
cdr3_length: 13
v_call: TRBV15
clone_size: -
cdr3_aa: CATSRGQGGEQYF
cdr3_nt: TGTGCCACCAGCAGAGGACAGGGGGGCGAGCAGTACTTC

d_call: -
j_call: TRBJ2-7
cdr3_length: 15
v_call: TRBV7-8
clone_size: once
cdr3_aa: CASSLARGLAYEQYF
cdr3_nt: TGTGCCAGCAGCTTAGCGCGGGGGCTCGCTTACGAGCAGTACTTC

d_call: -
j_call: TRBJ1-5
cdr3_length: 16
v_call: TRBV2
clone_size: -
cdr3_aa: CASSEPGTGPNQPQHF
cdr3_nt: TGTGCCAGCAGTGAACCAGGAACAGGTCCCAATCAGCCCCAGCATTTT

d_call: -
j_call: TRBJ1-5
cdr3_length: 12
v_call: TRBV5-6
clone_size: -
cdr3_aa: CASSFLNQPQHF
cdr3_nt: TGTGCCAGCAGCTTTCTCAATCAGCCCCAGCATTTT

d_call: TRBD1
j_call: TRBJ2-1
cdr3_length: 14
v_call: TRBV6-5
clone_size: -
cdr3_aa: CASSWDRDYNEQFF
cdr3_nt: TGTGCCAGCAGTTGGGACAGGGACTACAATGAGCAGTTCTTC

d_call: TRBD2
j_call: TRBJ2-1
cdr3_length: 16
v_call: TRBV19
clone_size: -
cdr3_aa: CASSIIGRGGNNEQFF
cdr3_nt: TGTGCCAGTAGTATAATCGGGCGGGGGGGAAACAATGAGCAGTTCTTC

d_call: TRBD1
j_call: TRBJ1-6
cdr3_length: 16
v_call: TRBV19
clone_size: -
cdr3_aa: CASSIALDREHSPLHF
cdr3_nt: TGTGCCAGTAGTATAGCTCTGGACAGGGAGCATTCACCCCTCCACTTT

d_call: TRBD2
j_call: TRBJ2-4
cdr3_length: 17
v_call: TRBV5-4
clone_size: -
cdr3_aa: CASSAGGGLKAKNIQYF
cdr3_nt: TGTGCCAGCAGCGCCGGCGGGGGGCTAAAGGCCAAAAACATTCAGTACTTC

d_call: TRBD1
j_call: TRBJ2-7
cdr3_length: 15
v_call: TRBV5-1
clone_size: -
cdr3_aa: CASSLGGGFSYEQYF
cdr3_nt: TGCGCCAGCAGCTTGGGAGGGGGCTTCTCCTACGAGCAGTACTTC

d_call: TRBD1
j_call: TRBJ1-1
cdr3_length: 13
v_call: TRBV6-5
clone_size: once
cdr3_aa: CASNGQGGTEAFF
cdr3_nt: TGTGCCAGCAACGGACAGGGAGGGACTGAAGCTTTCTTT

d_call: TRBD2
j_call: TRBJ2-7
cdr3_length: 15
v_call: TRBV5-1
clone_size: -
cdr3_aa: CASSFSLAGGSEQYF
cdr3_nt: TGCGCCAGCAGCTTCTCGCTAGCGGGGGGATCTGAGCAGTACTTC

d_call: -
j_call: TRBJ2-7
cdr3_length: 15
v_call: TRBV5-1
clone_size: -
cdr3_aa: CASGPTGKTSYEQYF
cdr3_nt: TGCGCCAGCGGACCGACAGGAAAGACCTCCTACGAGCAGTACTTC

d_call: -
j_call: TRBJ2-1
cdr3_length: 14
v_call: TRBV7-2
clone_size: -
cdr3_aa: CASSLLMRSGEQFF
cdr3_nt: TGTGCCAGCAGCTTATTGATGAGGAGCGGCGAGCAGTTCTTC

d_call: -
j_call: TRBJ2-2
cdr3_length: 15
v_call: TRBV10-3
clone_size: -
cdr3_aa: CAISELDTNTGELFF
cdr3_nt: TGTGCCATCAGTGAACTCGATACGAACACCGGGGAGCTGTTTTTT

d_call: -
j_call: TRBJ1-2
cdr3_length: 15
v_call: TRBV27
clone_size: -
cdr3_aa: CASSFLGTETYGYTF
cdr3_nt: TGTGCCAGCAGTTTTTTGGGCACGGAAACTTATGGCTACACCTTC

d_call: -
j_call: TRBJ1-5
cdr3_length: 13
v_call: TRBV6-5
clone_size: -
cdr3_aa: CASGDWEDQPQHF
cdr3_nt: TGTGCCAGCGGGGACTGGGAAGATCAGCCCCAGCATTTT

d_call: TRBD1
j_call: TRBJ1-2
cdr3_length: 15
v_call: TRBV27
clone_size: -
cdr3_aa: CASSLRVGGPAGYTF
cdr3_nt: TGTGCCAGCAGCCTCCGGGTAGGGGGCCCGGCGGGCTACACCTTC

d_call: -
j_call: TRBJ2-6
cdr3_length: 15
v_call: TRBV5-1
clone_size: once
cdr3_aa: CASSPRVAGANVLTF
cdr3_nt: TGCGCCAGCAGCCCTCGGGTAGCTGGGGCCAACGTCCTGACTTTC

d_call: -
j_call: TRBJ2-1
cdr3_length: 12
v_call: TRBV6-6
clone_size: -
cdr3_aa: CASSSRNNEQFF
cdr3_nt: TGTGCCAGCAGCTCCAGAAACAATGAGCAGTTCTTC

d_call: TRBD2
j_call: TRBJ2-2
cdr3_length: 13
v_call: TRBV29-1
clone_size: -
cdr3_aa: CSDSSGGTGELFF
cdr3_nt: TGCAGCGACTCTAGCGGGGGCACCGGGGAGCTGTTTTTT

d_call: -
j_call: TRBJ1-1
cdr3_length: 13
v_call: TRBV5-1
clone_size: -
cdr3_aa: CASSMSRGTEAFF
cdr3_nt: TGCGCCAGCAGCATGTCGCGGGGCACTGAAGCTTTCTTT

d_call: -
j_call: TRBJ1-2
cdr3_length: 15
v_call: TRBV5-1
clone_size: -
cdr3_aa: CASTLSPNDDYGYTF
cdr3_nt: TGCGCCAGCACCCTGAGCCCCAACGATGACTATGGCTACACCTTC

d_call: -
j_call: TRBJ1-6
cdr3_length: 13
v_call: TRBV5-4
clone_size: -
cdr3_aa: CASSSPGYSPLHF
cdr3_nt: TGTGCCAGCAGCTCGCCGGGGTATTCACCCCTCCACTTT

d_call: TRBD1
j_call: TRBJ2-5
cdr3_length: 12
v_call: TRBV11-2
clone_size: few
cdr3_aa: CASSLVRDRMDF
cdr3_nt: TGTGCCAGCAGCTTAGTCCGGGACAGGATGGACTTC

d_call: TRBD1
j_call: TRBJ1-2
cdr3_length: 13
v_call: TRBV5-1
clone_size: -
cdr3_aa: CASSDRDRDGYTF
cdr3_nt: TGCGCCAGCAGCGACCGGGACAGGGACGGCTACACCTTC

d_call: -
j_call: TRBJ2-3
cdr3_length: 14
v_call: TRBV10-1
clone_size: -
cdr3_aa: CASSVSSKTDTQYF
cdr3_nt: TGCGCCAGCAGTGTTAGCTCTAAGACAGATACGCAGTATTTT

d_call: -
j_call: TRBJ1-2
cdr3_length: 11
v_call: TRBV2
clone_size: -
cdr3_aa: CASRVDWGYTF
cdr3_nt: TGTGCCAGCAGGGTAGATTGGGGCTACACCTTC

d_call: TRBD1
j_call: TRBJ1-1
cdr3_length: 13
v_call: TRBV29-1
clone_size: few
cdr3_aa: CSVLLTGGTEAFF
cdr3_nt: TGCAGCGTGCTCCTGACAGGGGGGACTGAAGCTTTCTTT

d_call: -
j_call: TRBJ2-1
cdr3_length: 15
v_call: TRBV6-1
clone_size: -
cdr3_aa: CASSLRRGTYNEQFF
cdr3_nt: TGTGCCAGCAGTTTGAGGCGGGGTACCTACAATGAGCAGTTCTTC

d_call: TRBD2
j_call: TRBJ2-3
cdr3_length: 15
v_call: TRBV10-3
clone_size: -
cdr3_aa: CAISLAGVGPDTQYF
cdr3_nt: TGTGCCATCAGCTTAGCGGGAGTAGGCCCAGATACGCAGTATTTT

d_call: -
j_call: TRBJ1-5
cdr3_length: 14
v_call: TRBV6-1
clone_size: -
cdr3_aa: CASSEFGGNQPQHF
cdr3_nt: TGTGCCAGCAGTGAATTCGGGGGGAATCAGCCCCAGCATTTT

d_call: TRBD1
j_call: TRBJ1-1
cdr3_length: 16
v_call: TRBV6-6
clone_size: few
cdr3_aa: CASSYPFTGEVTEAFF
cdr3_nt: TGTGCCAGCAGTTACCCATTTACAGGGGAAGTCACTGAAGCTTTCTTT

d_call: TRBD1
j_call: TRBJ1-2
cdr3_length: 17
v_call: TRBV28
clone_size: -
cdr3_aa: CASTPPSDGRGQRGYTF
cdr3_nt: TGTGCCAGCACCCCGCCCTCTGACGGCAGGGGGCAACGTGGCTACACCTTC

d_call: -
j_call: TRBJ2-4
cdr3_length: 16
v_call: TRBV7-6
clone_size: -
cdr3_aa: CASSLASGDGKNIQYF
cdr3_nt: TGTGCCAGCAGCTTAGCGTCGGGGGACGGCAAAAACATTCAGTACTTC

d_call: TRBD2
j_call: TRBJ2-1
cdr3_length: 17
v_call: TRBV9
clone_size: -
cdr3_aa: CASSVASGGGSYNEQFF
cdr3_nt: TGTGCCAGCAGCGTAGCTTCTGGCGGGGGCTCCTACAATGAGCAGTTCTTC